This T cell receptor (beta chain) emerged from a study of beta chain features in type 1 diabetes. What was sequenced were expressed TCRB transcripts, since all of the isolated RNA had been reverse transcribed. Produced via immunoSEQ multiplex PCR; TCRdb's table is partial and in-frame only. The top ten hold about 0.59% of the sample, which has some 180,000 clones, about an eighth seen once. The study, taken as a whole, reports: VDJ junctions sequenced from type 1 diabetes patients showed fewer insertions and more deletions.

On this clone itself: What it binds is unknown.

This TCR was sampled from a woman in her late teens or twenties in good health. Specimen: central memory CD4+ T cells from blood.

CDR3 nucleotides: TGTGCCAGCAGCTTGGGAGGACTAGCGGGATATTACGAGCAGTACTTC. It yields the protein CASSLGGLAGYYEQYF. The V call is TRBV7-2, the J call TRBJ2-7, with TRBD2 identical over 12 bases. Germline lookup yields CDR1 SGHTA and CDR2 FQGNSA. The CDR3 is made up of 16 amino acids. V shed 3 bases and J 4 bases; nucleotides not matched to a gene: 7.